The 27 T cell receptor beta chains given below trace back to one sample, sequenced in a study of metastatic and nonmetastatic thyroid tumors. Ahead of thyroid surgery, no patient had received treatment of any kind. With MiXCR, TCRdb reprocessed the PCR reads. The data show roughly 30,000 clones, around 32% seen once. Material: blood. These receptors came from a female donor with papillary thyroid cancer or a benign thyroid nodule (not recorded which). Some clones in this sample may be carry-over from other donors' samples.

This clone was detected a few times. The gene calls are TRBV20-1 and TRBJ2-2; 8 bases map to TRBD1. J lost 3 bases, V lost 0 bases, and 6 bases had no gene match. The CDR3 extends over 16 amino acids. CDR1 is DFQATT, CDR2 SNEGSKA, per germline (reference sequence). The chain's CDR3 is CSARDWGQVDTGELFF. The CDR3 coding sequence is TGCAGTGCTAGAGATTGGGGACAGGTGGACACCGGGGAGCTGTTTTTT.

V gene TRBV7-2 combines with J gene TRBJ2-7; TRBD2 matches 14 bases. This CDR3 has 14 amino acids. The V gene's germline CDR1 is SGHTA and CDR2 FQGNSA. Trimming removed 7 bases from V and 7 bases from J; junction bases left unmatched: 6. The CDR3 loop is CASTGTSGSWEQYF. CDR3 DNA: TGTGCCAGCACCGGGACTAGCGGGAGTTGGGAGCAGTACTTC.

Sample share makes this clone medium-sized (0.01 to 0.1%). V and J are TRBV30 and TRBJ1-2; D ambiguous. Per the germline V gene, CDR1 is GTSNPN and CDR2 is SVGIG (reference sequence). This CDR3 is 11 amino acids long. V was clipped by 1 base and J by 6 bases, with 6 bases between them. CDR3 loop: CAWSERDGYTF. DNA for the CDR3: TGTGCCTGGAGTGAAAGGGATGGCTACACCTTC.

This clone was seen ten or more times. The CDR3 sequence is CASSDPGGTRAKNIQYF. In DNA form, the CDR3 reads TGTGCCAGCAGTGACCCAGGGGGGACGAGAGCCAAAAACATTCAGTACTTC. The chain is built from TRBV6-2 or TRBV6-3 and TRBJ2-4; D may be TRBD1 (7 bases). The CDR3 extends over 17 amino acids. Germline values: CDR1 MNHEY, CDR2 SVGEGT. Trimming removed 5 bases at V and 0 bases at J, with 17 bases between.

The table lists this clone with many counts. The chain carries TRBV6-1 and TRBJ1-2; 9 nucleotides align to TRBD1. The CDR3 contains 11 residues. The junction had 3 bases not matched to a gene; V was cut back by 10 bases and J by 6 bases. Germline-derived CDR1 and CDR2 are MNHNS and SASEGT. The CDR3 here is CAKRQGDGYTF. The CDR3 DNA is TGTGCCAAGAGACAGGGGGATGGCTACACCTTC.

There are many counts of this clone. This chain joins TRBV27 and TRBJ2-3, with 7 positions matching TRBD2. The trim removed 3 bases at V and 1 base at J, leaving 7 bases unmatched. The germline V gene encodes CDR1 MNHEY and CDR2 SMNVEV (reference sequence). The CDR3 runs to 16 residues. The CDR3 coding sequence is TGTGCCAGCAGTTTTTTGGGAGGGCGGGGCACAGATACGCAGTATTTT. Translated, it gives CASSFLGGRGTDTQYF.

This chain joins TRBV20-1 and TRBJ2-7, with D possibly matching TRBD2 (6 bases). V shed 3 bases and J shed 0 bases, with 18 bases lying between them. Germline CDR1 reads DFQATT; CDR2 reads SNEGSKA (reference sequence). There are 16 residues in the CDR3. The CDR3 DNA sequence: TGCAGTGCTAGCGGGAGAAGAACCAGAAGCTCCTACGAGCAGTACTTC. Translating it yields CSASGRRTRSSYEQYF.

The V call is TRBV6-5, the J call TRBJ2-3; the match to TRBD2 covers 11 bases. V lost 4 bases, J lost 7 bases, and 10 bases stayed unmatched. Germline loops: CDR1 MNHEY, CDR2 SVGAGI. The CDR3 has 16 residues. CDR3 protein: CASSSQLAGDLNTQYF. CDR3 bases: TGTGCCAGCAGTTCCCAACTAGCGGGGGATCTTAATACGCAGTATTTT.

This clone was recorded many times. The V call is TRBV11-2, the J call TRBJ1-2; TRBD1 matches at 8 bases. CDR3 size: 16 residues. V lost 4 bases and J lost 2; bases outside the gene matches: 9. Germline CDR1 is SGHAT and CDR2 is FQNNGV. CDR3 nucleotides: TGTGCCAGCAGCTCCCCCCTGAGACAGGGGAACTATGGCTACACCTTC. It is translated as CASSSPLRQGNYGYTF.

This clone has a count of ten or more. The chain combines TRBV5-1 with TRBJ2-6; D is possibly TRBD1 (5 bases). Trimming cost V 1 base and J 1 base, with 6 bases left between them. The CDR3 totals 15 residues. CDR1 is SGHRS, CDR2 YFSETQ, per germline. CDR3 loop: CASSLSGSGANVLTF. The DNA for the CDR3 is TGCGCCAGCAGCTTGTCAGGGTCTGGGGCCAACGTCCTGACTTTC. Looking up the rest from reference TRBV5-1 and TRBJ2-6 gives the full variable domain: KAGVTQTPRYLIKTRGQQVTLSCSPISGHRSVSWYQQTPGQGLQFLFEYFSETQRNKGNFPGRFSGRQFSNSRSEMNVSTLELGDSALYLCASSLSGSGANVLTFGAGSRLTVL.

This clone was detected only a few times. The V and J genes are TRBV28 and TRBJ2-7; 9 nucleotides line up with TRBD2. V shed 7 bases, J shed 3 bases, and the junction held 7 bases outside the gene matches. CDR1 and CDR2 from the germline V gene are MDHEN and SYDVKM. The CDR3 loop spans 14 amino acids. CDR3 nucleotide sequence: TGTGCCAGCAAAGGAGGTAGCGGGAGCTACGAGCAGTACTTC. Protein sequence: CASKGGSGSYEQYF.

Many counts were recorded for this clone. The chain has TRBV2 and TRBJ1-1; D is perhaps TRBD1 (5 bases). CDR3 size: 13 residues. V was cut by 5 bases and J by 1 base, with 8 bases left in between. Germline CDR1 is SNHLY and CDR2 is FYNNEI. The CDR3 DNA sequence: TGTGCCAGCAGTAACGACAGGAACACTGAAGCTTTCTTT. This translates into CASSNDRNTEAFF.

Concerning this clone: Compared with germline, one end of the junction differs, possibly owing to a read error. This CDR3 reads CASTLRVVGATTNETLVF. The DNA of the CDR3 is TGTGCCAGCACCCTCAGGGTGGTTGGCGCCACAACTAATGAAACACTGGTTTTT. This chain links TRBV6-4 with TRBJ1-4, with D tentatively TRBD1 (5 bases). Germline V gene lookup returns CDR1 MRHNA and CDR2 SNTAGT. The CDR3 contains 18 residues.

In this sample, this clone turned up many times. The chain is built from TRBV7-9 and TRBJ2-1; D is possibly TRBD2 (6 bases). The length of the CDR3 is 13 residues. Germline V gives CDR1 SEHNR, CDR2 FQNEAQ (reference sequence). V shed 5 bases and J shed 10 bases, with 15 bases lying between them. The DNA for the CDR3 is TGTGCCAGCAGCCCCCGGGGAGGTGGAGAGCAGTTCTTC. Translated: CASSPRGGGEQFF.

The chain couples TRBV7-2 to TRBJ2-1; 10 bases match TRBD1. The junction had 9 bases not matched to a gene; V was cut back by 0 bases and J by 10 bases. Germline CDR1 SGHTA, CDR2 FQGNSA. CDR3 length: 16 amino acids. DNA for the CDR3: TGTGCCAGCAGCTTAGCCGGGACAGGGGTCCAGGGGGAGCAGTTCTTC. The encoded protein is CASSLAGTGVQGEQFF.

The V call is TRBV11-1, the J call TRBJ2-7; the match to TRBD2 covers 7 bases. The V segment lost 4 bases and the J segment 2 bases; nucleotides outside the gene matches: 20. The germline V gene has CDR1 SGHAT and CDR2 FQDESV (reference sequence). The CDR3 length is 19 residues. CDR3 amino acids: CASSWEGLSPTGYPYEQYF. CDR3 bases: TGTGCCAGCAGCTGGGAGGGGCTATCCCCTACTGGTTACCCCTACGAGCAGTACTTC.

Remarks on this clone: This sequence may be a read error, since a much larger clone differs from it by one base. The same CDR3 is also encoded by other DNA sequences in this sample. V usage is TRBV4-2 and J usage is TRBJ2-3; 10 bases map to TRBD1. J was trimmed by 3 bases and V by 6 bases; bases with no gene match: 9. Germline CDR1 and CDR2: LGHNA and YNFKEQ. The CDR3 loop spans 16 amino acids. CDR3 in amino acids: CASSQHGTGVTDTQYF. The DNA of the CDR3 is TGTGCCAGCAGTCAGCACGGGACAGGGGTAACAGATACGCAGTATTTT.

At least ten counts were recorded for this clone. The chain recombines TRBV20-1 with TRBJ2-7; D is unresolved. This CDR3 region has 13 residues. CDR1 DFQATT and CDR2 SNEGSKA come from the germline V gene (reference sequence). The V end lost 3 bases, the J end lost 3 bases, and 12 bases lay between the germline ends. The CDR3 protein is CSASAPPRYEQYF. CDR3 DNA: TGCAGTGCTAGTGCCCCCCCTCGCTACGAGCAGTACTTC.

This clone has ten or more counts. This sequence joins TRBV9 and TRBJ1-2; D is ambiguous. This CDR3 spans 16 amino acids. Trimming removed 3 bases at V and 5 bases at J, with 20 bases between. Germline CDR1 is SGDLS and CDR2 is YYNGEE. CDR3 residues: CASSGQQSNLPYGYTF. The CDR3 DNA reads as TGTGCCAGCAGCGGGCAACAGTCCAACCTTCCTTATGGCTACACCTTC.

This clone was recorded at least ten times. A much larger clonotype is one base distant, so this may be a read error. Other nucleotide sequences in the sample specify the same CDR3. This sequence joins TRBV27 and TRBJ2-5; TRBD2 matches at 14 bases. CDR3 size: 16 residues. The ends lost 5 bases at V and 5 bases at J; junction bases unmatched: 7. Germline lookup yields CDR1 MNHEY and CDR2 SMNVEV (reference sequence). This CDR3 reads CASSPGLAGAFETQYF. The DNA for the CDR3 is TGTGCCAGCAGTCCGGGACTAGCGGGAGCGTTCGAGACCCAGTACTTC.

V gene TRBV24-1 combines with J gene TRBJ1-2; D not resolved. Germline V CDR1 and CDR2: KGHDR, SFDVKD. Trimming pared 3 bases from V and 5 bases from J, leaving 3 bases between. The CDR3 totals 11 residues. Written as DNA, the CDR3 is TGTGCCACCAGTGATGAGTATGGCTACACCTTC. It specifies CATSDEYGYTF.

V gene TRBV18 combines with J gene TRBJ1-2; 8 bases agree with TRBD1. CDR3 length: 16 residues. Germline V gene lookup returns CDR1 KGHSH and CDR2 LQKENI. V trimming: 5 bases; J trimming: 5 bases; junction bases outside the gene matches: 13. CDR3 in DNA: TGTGCCAGCTCAGAAGAAACAGGGGGTACGGGATATGGCTACACCTTC. As protein: CASSEETGGTGYGYTF. Using reference TRBV18 and TRBJ1-2 for the parts outside the CDR3, the full variable domain is NAGVMQNPRHLVRRRGQEARLRCSPMKGHSHVYWYRQLPEEGLKFMVYLQKENIIDESGMPKERFSAEFPKEGPSILRIQQVVRGDSAAYFCASSEETGGTGYGYTFGSGTRLTVV.

On this clone itself: One base away lies a much larger clone, so this may be a sequencing read error. V and J are TRBV7-2 and TRBJ2-4; possibly TRBD1 for D (6 bases). Germline V CDR1 and CDR2: SGHTA, FQGNSA. This CDR3 region has 13 residues. The DNA of the CDR3 is TGTGCCAGCGCCCGGGACACGAAAAACATTAAGTACTTC. This codes for CASARDTKNIKYF.

This clone was found many times. V is TRBV2 and J is TRBJ1-5; D call uncertain. The CDR3 consists of 15 residues. Germline V gives CDR1 SNHLY, CDR2 FYNNEI. Trimming pared 6 bases from V and 0 bases from J, leaving 12 bases between. The CDR3 reads CASRMDDYSNQPQHF. The DNA for the CDR3 is TGTGCCAGCAGGATGGACGACTATAGCAATCAGCCCCAGCATTTT.

This clone was detected a few times. This chain connects TRBV27 to TRBJ2-1; 8 nucleotides line up with TRBD2. V was pared by 5 bases and J by 14 bases, with 8 bases of the junction left unmatched. The CDR3 is 12 amino acids. Germline V CDR1 and CDR2: MNHEY, SMNVEV (reference sequence). The CDR3 is CASSRRAGEEFF. In nucleotides, the CDR3 is TGTGCCAGCAGTAGACGAGCGGGAGAGGAGTTCTTC.

The rearrangement joins TRBV6-1 to TRBJ2-2; the D call may be TRBD1 or TRBD2 (5 bases each). Trimming cost V 5 bases and J 5 bases, with 18 bases left between them. The CDR3 extends over 16 amino acids. Germline V gene data show CDR1 as MNHNS and CDR2 as SASEGT. CDR3 bases: TGTGCCAGCAGTCGAAGTCCCGGGACGGGGACCGGGGAGCTGTTTTTT. Protein product: CASSRSPGTGTGELFF.

This clone showed up many times. A read error may explain this, as a much larger clone is one base away. Because the CDR3 is missing its conserved closing phenylalanine or tryptophan, this is likely a read error. J is TRBJ2-7 and V is TRBV27; perhaps TRBD1 as D (6 bases). The germline V gene encodes CDR1 MNHEY and CDR2 SMNVEV (reference sequence). There are 12 residues in the CDR3. V dropped 8 bases and J dropped 4 bases, with 12 bases sitting between them. DNA for the CDR3: TGTGCCAGCGGCGTACAGGGTTACGAGCAGTACTAC. Translation gives CASGVQGYEQYY.